Listed below are T cell receptor beta chains from one sample, sequenced in a study of blood T cell repertoires in COVID-19. Sequenced by immunoSEQ multiplex PCR; TCRdb stores in-frame clones only, minus some. The sample shows 200,000 to 250,000 clones, around 90% of them seen only once. The specimen was peripheral blood. All receptors derive from a man aged 55 to 70 who had recovered from COVID-19. Each CDR3 is given with its conserved first and last residue. The D gene is left open where the match is weak. Clone size, where shown, is once, few, many, or a class for clones that have expanded.

d_call j_call clone_size v_call cdr3_aa cdr3_nt
TRBD2 TRBJ2-5 - TRBV5-4 CASSPTRTSGGAETQYF TGTGCCAGCAGCCCGACTAGGACTAGCGGGGGGGCAGAGACCCAGTACTTC
TRBD1 TRBJ2-3 - TRBV12-5 CASGPWGTADTQYF TGTGCTAGTGGTCCGTGGGGGACAGCAGATACGCAGTATTTT
- TRBJ1-2 - TRBV28 CASSGPGYGYTF TGTGCCAGCAGTGGGCCGGGGTATGGCTACACCTTC
- TRBJ2-7 - TRBV6-1 CASSGAGSSYEQYF TGTGCCAGCAGTGGAGCGGGCAGCTCCTACGAGCAGTACTTC
- TRBJ1-2 - TRBV5-4 CASSLASSSNYGYTF TGTGCCAGCAGCTTGGCCTCCAGTTCTAACTATGGCTACACCTTC
TRBD1 TRBJ2-2 - TRBV5-6 CASSSGTGGNTGELFF TGTGCCAGCAGCTCCGGGACAGGGGGAAACACCGGGGAGCTGTTTTTT
TRBD2 TRBJ2-1 - TRBV4-2 CASSQRTSGSGGNEQFF TGTGCCAGCAGCCAAAGGACTAGCGGATCTGGGGGCAATGAGCAGTTCTTC
TRBD2 TRBJ2-5 - TRBV11-2 CASSLTLSGVQETQYF TGTGCCAGCAGCTTGACCCTGAGCGGGGTCCAAGAGACCCAGTACTTC
TRBD2 TRBJ2-7 - TRBV5-1 CASSLVAGDSYEQYF TGCGCCAGCAGCTTGGTGGCGGGAGACTCCTACGAGCAGTACTTC
TRBD1 TRBJ1-1 - TRBV6-6 CASSHGQGAPNTEAFF TGTGCCAGCAGCCACGGACAGGGGGCTCCGAACACTGAAGCTTTCTTT
TRBD2 TRBJ2-1 once TRBV24-1 CATSDVGGRNEQFF TGTGCCACCAGTGACGTGGGCGGGAGGAATGAGCAGTTCTTC
TRBD1 TRBJ2-2 - TRBV7-8 CASSLNRDRHTGELFF TGTGCCAGCAGCTTGAACCGGGACAGACATACCGGGGAGCTGTTTTTT
TRBD1 TRBJ2-1 few TRBV5-1 CASSLEVSGGTGVLRSYNEQFF TGCGCCAGCAGCTTGGAGGTCAGCGGTGGGACAGGGGTCCTACGCTCCTACAATGAGCAGTTCTTC
TRBD1 TRBJ1-2 - TRBV5-1 CASSLEGTDIYGYTF TGCGCCAGCAGCTTGGAAGGGACAGATATCTATGGCTACACCTTC
- TRBJ2-7 - TRBV21-1 CASSTCEQYF TGTGCCAGCAGTACATGCGAGCAGTACTTC
TRBD2 TRBJ2-7 - TRBV30 CAWSEGLAGGGYEQYF TGTGCCTGGAGTGAAGGACTAGCGGGAGGAGGGTACGAGCAGTACTTC
- TRBJ1-2 - TRBV14 CASSQAGEGVYGYTF TGTGCCAGCAGCCAAGCGGGGGAGGGCGTCTATGGCTACACCTTC
- TRBJ2-1 - TRBV19 CASSSGLFGTYNEQFF TGTGCCAGTAGTTCAGGACTCTTTGGGACCTACAATGAGCAGTTCTTC
TRBD2 TRBJ2-5 - TRBV15 CATSPGTSRETQYF TGTGCCACCAGTCCCGGGACTAGCAGGGAGACCCAGTACTTC
- TRBJ2-5 - TRBV24-1 CATSDRTFPETQYF TGTGCCACCAGTGACCGGACATTCCCAGAGACCCAGTACTTC
TRBD2 TRBJ2-1 - TRBV19 CASSMFGLAGGVHNEQFF TGTGCCAGTAGTATGTTTGGACTAGCGGGAGGGGTTCACAATGAGCAGTTCTTC
- TRBJ2-7 - TRBV2 CAIRGNSYEQYF TGTGCCATCCGCGGGAACTCCTACGAGCAGTACTTC
- TRBJ2-7 - TRBV30 CAWSVSGNEQYF TGTGCCTGGAGTGTGTCCGGGAACGAGCAGTACTTC
- TRBJ2-3 - TRBV7-8 CASSPNTDTQYF TGTGCCAGCAGCCCCAACACAGATACGCAGTATTTT
TRBD1 TRBJ1-1 - TRBV6-5 CASSYAKTGPTEAFF TGTGCCAGCAGTTACGCAAAGACAGGGCCCACTGAAGCTTTCTTT
- TRBJ1-1 - TRBV19 CASRIIFMGGTEAFF TGTGCCAGTAGGATTATATTTATGGGAGGCACTGAAGCTTTCTTT
TRBD1 TRBJ2-4 once TRBV2 CASRNRDRLAKNIQYF TGTGCCAGCAGGAACCGGGACAGACTAGCCAAAAACATTCAGTACTTC
- TRBJ1-1 - TRBV21-1 CASSELKGEVEAFF TGTGCCAGCAGCGAGCTAAAAGGGGAGGTTGAAGCTTTCTTT
TRBD2 TRBJ2-3 - TRBV9 CASSGGTISTDTQYF TGTGCCAGCAGCGGCGGGACTATCAGCACAGATACGCAGTATTTT
TRBD2 TRBJ2-3 once TRBV15 CATSTRLAPDTQYF TGTGCCACCAGCACCAGACTAGCCCCCGATACGCAGTATTTT
- TRBJ1-1 - TRBV7-9 CASSLAEGWDTEAFF TGTGCCAGCAGCTTAGCCGAGGGTTGGGACACTGAAGCTTTCTTT
- TRBJ2-3 - TRBV5-5 CASSLEWGGAGTDTQYF TGTGCCAGCAGCTTGGAATGGGGGGGCGCCGGCACAGATACGCAGTATTTT
TRBD2 TRBJ2-1 - TRBV5-1 CASSPLTSGQNEQFF TGCGCCAGCAGCCCTCTGACTAGCGGGCAGAATGAGCAGTTCTTC
- TRBJ2-2 - TRBV5-5 CASSSRTGYGGELFF TGTGCCAGCAGCTCACGTACAGGGTATGGCGGGGAGCTGTTTTTT
- TRBJ1-1 - TRBV27 CASRTGGLEAFF TGTGCCAGCAGGACGGGAGGTCTCGAAGCTTTCTTT
- TRBJ1-2 once TRBV7-2 CASSLGGSYGYTF TGTGCCAGCAGCTTAGGGGGCAGCTATGGCTACACCTTC
- TRBJ2-2 - TRBV4-3 CASSQDRSRATGELFF TGCGCCAGCAGCCAAGATCGGAGCAGGGCAACCGGGGAGCTGTTTTTT